The 2 T cell receptor beta chains listed next were all sequenced from one sample in a study of blood T cell repertoires in COVID-19 (dated by TCRdb to 2020 to 2021). Libraries were constructed by the immunoSEQ multiplex PCR assay. TCRdb provides this immuneACCESS table in a form limited to in-frame rearrangements. Some clones are lacking; in checked studies, under half of them reflect an unresolved V gene, and why the rest are absent is not known. In all, the sample holds under 300,000 clones, and 70% to 85% of those were seen once. The ten most abundant clones make up around 16% of the sample. Input material: PBMCs or T cells enriched from blood (not recorded which). The receptors were sampled from a man aged 40-49 years who had recovered from COVID-19.

The chain has TRBV5-1 and TRBJ1-1, with no clear D. In germline, CDR1 is SGHRS, CDR2 YFSETQ. The CDR3 sequence is 16 residues long. The V end lost 0 bases, the J end lost 5 bases, and 17 bases lay between the germline ends. CDR3 bases: TGCGCCAGCAGCTTGGCACAGAGATTGGATATAACTGAAGCTTTCTTT. It encodes CASSLAQRLDITEAFF.

J is TRBJ2-5 and V is TRBV11-3; 13 bases line up with TRBD2. The CDR3 is 14 residues long. J was trimmed by 5 bases and V by 4 bases; bases with no gene match: 1. Per the germline V gene, CDR1 is SGHNT and CDR2 is YENEEA. Here the CDR3 DNA reads TGTGCCAGCAGCTGGACTAGCGGGAGCGAGACCCAGTACTTC. It translates to CASSWTSGSETQYF. The full variable domain, rest sourced from reference TRBV11-3 and TRBJ2-5, is EAGVVQSPRYKIIEKKQPVAFWCNPISGHNTLYWYLQNLGQGPELLIRYENEEAVDDSQLPKDRFSAERLKGVDSTLKIQPAELGDSAVYLCASSWTSGSETQYFGPGTRLLVL.